The entry below gives a single T cell receptor beta chain sequence along with its context. Its antigen is not known. This entry belongs to a study of OX40 agonist ivuxolimab in advanced cancers. Findings of the study overall: Researchers did not establish what antigens the expanded peripheral T cells target. People who partly responded at 0.1-3.0 mg/kg had some of the least clonal expansion seen. Clonal expansion by week 6 occurred in CD4+ and CD8+ blood T cells (at 0.1 to 3.0 mg/kg). CD8+ T cells averaged more expanded clones than CD4+.

Per germline, CDR1 MNHNS and CDR2 SASEGT. With V trimmed by 2 bases and J by 0 bases, 1 base remained unmatched. This CDR3 contains 16 residues. Sequencing used immunoSEQ multiplex PCR; TCRdb keeps in-frame clones, though not all of them. The table lists tens of thousands of clones, approximately 86% of them singletons. The chain joins TRBV6-1 to TRBJ2-1; 10 bases are shared with TRBD2. This receptor was identified in an adult with an advanced solid tumor such as melanoma, head and neck, liver or kidney cancer. This specimen was CD4+ or CD8+ T cells sorted from blood, taken in a trial of the OX40 agonist ivuxolimab. The CDR3 spells CASSESGGDSYNEQFF. The CDR3 DNA reads TGTGCCAGCAGTGAAAGCGGGGGGGACTCCTACAATGAGCAGTTCTTC.